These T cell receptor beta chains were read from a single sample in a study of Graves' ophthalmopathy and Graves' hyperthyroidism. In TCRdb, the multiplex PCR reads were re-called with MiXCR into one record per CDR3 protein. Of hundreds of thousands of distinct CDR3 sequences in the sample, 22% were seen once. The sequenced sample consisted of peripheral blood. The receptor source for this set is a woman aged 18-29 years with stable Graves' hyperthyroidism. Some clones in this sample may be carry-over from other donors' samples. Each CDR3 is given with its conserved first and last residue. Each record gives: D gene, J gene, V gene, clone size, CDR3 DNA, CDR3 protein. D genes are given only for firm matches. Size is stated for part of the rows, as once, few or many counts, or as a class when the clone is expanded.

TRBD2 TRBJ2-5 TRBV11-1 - TGTGCCAGCAGCTGGGGAAGACTAGCGCTTGATCGGGAGACCCAGTACTTC CASSWGRLALDRETQYF
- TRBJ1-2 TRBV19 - TGTGCCAGTAGTCTGACAGGTTCCAGCTATGGCTACACCTTC CASSLTGSSYGYTF
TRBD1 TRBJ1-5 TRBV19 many TGTGCCAGCACGCTAGGACAGGGGGCGCCGAGCAATCAGCCCCAGCATTTT CASTLGQGAPSNQPQHF
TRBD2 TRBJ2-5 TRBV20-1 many TGCAGTGCTGGCCGGGCTAGCGGGATTGGGGAGACCCAGTACTTC CSAGRASGIGETQYF
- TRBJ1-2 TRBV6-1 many TGTGCCAGCAGTGAGGACAGCGGCTACACCTTC CASSEDSGYTF
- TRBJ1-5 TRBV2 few TGTGCCAGCAGTGTAGACAGTTTGGGCAATCAGCCCCAGCATTTT CASSVDSLGNQPQHF
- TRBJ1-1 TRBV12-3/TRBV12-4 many TGTGCCAGCAGCTTTAAGGGAGACACTGAAGCTTTCTTT CASSFKGDTEAFF
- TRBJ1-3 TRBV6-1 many TGTGCCAGCAGTGAAGCGCTGTGGGGATTTGGAAACACCATATATTTT CASSEALWGFGNTIYF
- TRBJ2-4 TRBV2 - TGTGCCAGCAGGGATACAGGAGCCAAAAACATTCAGTACTTC CASRDTGAKNIQYF
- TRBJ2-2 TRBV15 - TGTGCCACCAGCAGAGATCGGTTGGGTTGGCCCGGCACCGGGGAGCTGTTTTTT CATSRDRLGWPGTGELFF
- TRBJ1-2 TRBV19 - TGTGCCAGTAGTATAGGGACACCGTCTAACTATGGCTACACCTTC CASSIGTPSNYGYTF
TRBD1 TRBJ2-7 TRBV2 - TGTGCCAGCAGTGATGGGGACAGGTCCTACGAGCAGTACTTC CASSDGDRSYEQYF
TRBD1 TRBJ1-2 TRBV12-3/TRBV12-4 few TGTGCCAGCAGTTCGCAAACAGGGGTCTATGGCTACACCTTC CASSSQTGVYGYTF